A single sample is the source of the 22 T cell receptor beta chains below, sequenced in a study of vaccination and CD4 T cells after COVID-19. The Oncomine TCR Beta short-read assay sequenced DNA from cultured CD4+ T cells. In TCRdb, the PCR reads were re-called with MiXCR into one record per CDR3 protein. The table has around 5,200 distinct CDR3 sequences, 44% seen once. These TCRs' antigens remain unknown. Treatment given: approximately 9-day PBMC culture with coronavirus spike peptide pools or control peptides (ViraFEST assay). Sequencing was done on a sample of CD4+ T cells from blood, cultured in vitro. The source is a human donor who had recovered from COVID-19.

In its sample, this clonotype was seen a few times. Written as DNA, the CDR3 is TGTGCCAGCAGCTCCCCAGAAGGTGCTTCACCCCTCCACTTT. Encoded protein: CASSSPEGASPLHF. The chain carries TRBV7-2 and TRBJ1-6; D not resolved. The germline V and J ends were trimmed by 4 bases and 9 bases, with 13 bases remaining between them. CDR1 SGHTA and CDR2 FQGNSA come from the germline V gene. The CDR3 has 14 residues. Using reference TRBV7-2 and TRBJ1-6 for the parts outside the CDR3, the full variable domain is GAGVSQSPSNKVTEKGKDVELRCDPISGHTALYWYRQSLGQGLEFLIYFQGNSAPDKSGLPSDRFSAERTGGSVSTLTIQRTQQEDSAVYLCASSSPEGASPLHFGNGTRLTVT.

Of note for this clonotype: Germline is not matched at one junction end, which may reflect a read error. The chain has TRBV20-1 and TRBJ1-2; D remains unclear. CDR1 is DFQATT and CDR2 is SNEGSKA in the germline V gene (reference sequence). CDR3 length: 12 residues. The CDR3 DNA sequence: TGCAGTGCTAGGAACCAAGACTATGGCTGGGCCTTC. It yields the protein CSARNQDYGWAF.

CDR3: CASSLYLTDGYTF. The CDR3 DNA reads TGCGCCAGCAGCTTGTATTTAACGGATGGCTACACCTTC. This chain uses TRBV5-1 with TRBJ1-2; D uncertain. Between the trimmed V and J ends, which lost 1 base and 6 bases, there was a span of 10 bases. The CDR3 is 13 amino acids. Germline V gene sequence: CDR1 SGHRS, CDR2 YFSETQ.

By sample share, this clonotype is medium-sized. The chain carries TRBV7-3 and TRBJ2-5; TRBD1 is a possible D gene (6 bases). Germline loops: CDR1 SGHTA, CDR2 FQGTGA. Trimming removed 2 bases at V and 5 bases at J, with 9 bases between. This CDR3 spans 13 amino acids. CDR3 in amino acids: CASSLQGRETQYF. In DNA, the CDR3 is TGTGCCAGCAGCTTACAGGGGCGGGAGACCCAGTACTTC.

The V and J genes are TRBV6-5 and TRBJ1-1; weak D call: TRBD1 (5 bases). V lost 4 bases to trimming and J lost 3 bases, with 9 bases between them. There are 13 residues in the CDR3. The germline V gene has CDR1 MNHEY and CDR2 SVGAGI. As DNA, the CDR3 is TGTGCCAGCAGTTCGGGGGGACACACTGAAGCTTTCTTT. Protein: CASSSGGHTEAFF.

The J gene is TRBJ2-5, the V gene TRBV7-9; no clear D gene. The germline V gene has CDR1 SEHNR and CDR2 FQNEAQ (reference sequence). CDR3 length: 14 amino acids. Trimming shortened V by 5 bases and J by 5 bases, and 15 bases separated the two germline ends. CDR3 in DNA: TGTGCCAGCAGCCAATCTCCTGCCCGGGAGACCCAGTACTTC. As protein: CASSQSPARETQYF.

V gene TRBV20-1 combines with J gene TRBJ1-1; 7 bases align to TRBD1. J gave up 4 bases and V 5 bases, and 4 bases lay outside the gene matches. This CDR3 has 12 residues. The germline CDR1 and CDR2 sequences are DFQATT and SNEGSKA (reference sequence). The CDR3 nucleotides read TGCAGTGCTGTTAGGACAGGCACTGAAGCTTTCTTT. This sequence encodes CSAVRTGTEAFF.

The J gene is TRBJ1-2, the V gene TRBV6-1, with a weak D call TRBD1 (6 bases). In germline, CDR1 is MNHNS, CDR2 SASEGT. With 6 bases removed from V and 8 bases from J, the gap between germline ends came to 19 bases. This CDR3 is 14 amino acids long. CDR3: CASSPPRTVWGYTF. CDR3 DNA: TGTGCCAGCAGCCCACCCCGGACAGTATGGGGCTACACCTTC.

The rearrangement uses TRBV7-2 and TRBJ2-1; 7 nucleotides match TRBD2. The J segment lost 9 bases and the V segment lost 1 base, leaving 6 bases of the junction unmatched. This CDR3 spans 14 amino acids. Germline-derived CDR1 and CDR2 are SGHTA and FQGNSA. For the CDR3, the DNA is TGTGCCAGCAGCTTAGGGCTAGCGGTCAGTGAGCAGTTCTTC. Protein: CASSLGLAVSEQFF.

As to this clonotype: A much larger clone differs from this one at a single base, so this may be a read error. CDR3 in amino acids: CASTAESYEQYF. The CDR3 coding sequence is TGTGCCAGCACAGCGGAGTCCTACGAGCAGTACTTC. This rearrangement joins TRBV7-9 to TRBJ2-7; TRBD2 is a possible D gene (5 bases). Trimming cost V 7 bases and J 1 base, with 8 bases left between them. CDR1 and CDR2 (germline): SEHNR, FQNEAQ (reference sequence). This CDR3 is 12 amino acids long. Full variable domain (remainder filled in from reference TRBV7-9 and TRBJ2-7): DTGVSQNPRHKITKRGQNVTFRCDPISEHNRLYWYRQTLGQGPEFLTYFQNEAQLEKSRLLSDRFSAERPKGSFSTLEIQRTEQGDSAMYLCASTAESYEQYFGPGTRLTVT.

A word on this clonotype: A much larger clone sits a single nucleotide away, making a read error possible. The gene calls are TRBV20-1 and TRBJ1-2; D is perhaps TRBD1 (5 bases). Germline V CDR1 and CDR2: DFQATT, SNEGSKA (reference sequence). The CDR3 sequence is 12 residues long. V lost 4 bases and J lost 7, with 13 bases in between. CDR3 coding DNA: TGCAGTGCTATGGGGCCCAGGTGTGGCTACACCTTC. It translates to CSAMGPRCGYTF.

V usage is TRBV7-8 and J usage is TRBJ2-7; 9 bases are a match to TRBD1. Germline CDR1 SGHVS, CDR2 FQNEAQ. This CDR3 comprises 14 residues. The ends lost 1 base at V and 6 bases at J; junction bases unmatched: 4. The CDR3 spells CASSLGTGEREQYF. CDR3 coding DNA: TGTGCCAGCAGCTTAGGGACAGGGGAACGCGAGCAGTACTTC.

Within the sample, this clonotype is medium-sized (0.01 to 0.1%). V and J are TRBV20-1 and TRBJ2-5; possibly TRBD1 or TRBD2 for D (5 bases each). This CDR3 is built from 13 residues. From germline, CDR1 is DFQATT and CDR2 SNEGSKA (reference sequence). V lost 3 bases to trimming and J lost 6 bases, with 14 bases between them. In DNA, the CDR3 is TGCAGTGCTAGTGGGTCCAGGGACCAGACCCAGTACTTC. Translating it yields CSASGSRDQTQYF.

The DNA for the CDR3 is TGTGCCAGCAGTACAATACCGCAGGGGGACGTCTATGGCTACACCTTC. Protein: CASSTIPQGDVYGYTF. The V call is TRBV27, the J call TRBJ1-2, with 7 positions matching TRBD1. Germline V gene data show CDR1 as MNHEY and CDR2 as SMNVEV (reference sequence). There are 16 residues in the CDR3. J was trimmed by 4 bases and V by 5 bases; bases with no gene match: 13.

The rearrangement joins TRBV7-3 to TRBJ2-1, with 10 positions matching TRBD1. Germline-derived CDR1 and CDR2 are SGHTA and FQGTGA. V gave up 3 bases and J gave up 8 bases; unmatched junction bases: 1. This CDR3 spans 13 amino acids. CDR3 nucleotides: TGTGCCAGCAGCTTGGACAGGGGGGATGAGCAGTTCTTC. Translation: CASSLDRGDEQFF. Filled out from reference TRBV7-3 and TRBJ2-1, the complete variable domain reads GAGVSQTPSNKVTEKGKYVELRCDPISGHTALYWYRQSLGQGPEFLIYFQGTGAADDSGLPNDRFFAVRPEGSVSTLKIQRTERGDSAVYLCASSLDRGDEQFFGPGTRLTVL.

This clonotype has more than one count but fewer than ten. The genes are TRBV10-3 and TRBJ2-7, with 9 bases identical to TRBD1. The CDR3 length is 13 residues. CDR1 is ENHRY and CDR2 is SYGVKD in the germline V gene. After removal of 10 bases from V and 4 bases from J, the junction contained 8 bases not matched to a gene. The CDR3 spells CATGGTGIYEQYF. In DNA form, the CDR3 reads TGTGCCACCGGGGGGACAGGGATTTACGAGCAGTACTTC.

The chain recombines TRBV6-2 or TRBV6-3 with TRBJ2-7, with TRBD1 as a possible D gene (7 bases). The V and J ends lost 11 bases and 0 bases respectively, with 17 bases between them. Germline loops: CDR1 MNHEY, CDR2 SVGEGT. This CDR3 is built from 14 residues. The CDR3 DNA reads TGTGCCGCCGGGGGACAGCATCCCTCCTACGAGCAGTACTTC. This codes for CAAGGQHPSYEQYF.

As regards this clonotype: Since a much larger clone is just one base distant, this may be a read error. In DNA form, the CDR3 reads TGCAGTGCTAGAGACACGAGTGGCTACACCTTC. This sequence encodes CSARDTSGYTF. V and J are TRBV20-1 and TRBJ1-2, with no clear D. The germline V gene encodes CDR1 DFQATT and CDR2 SNEGSKA (reference sequence). This CDR3 contains 11 residues. Trimming left V 0 bases short and J 7 bases short, with 6 bases between.

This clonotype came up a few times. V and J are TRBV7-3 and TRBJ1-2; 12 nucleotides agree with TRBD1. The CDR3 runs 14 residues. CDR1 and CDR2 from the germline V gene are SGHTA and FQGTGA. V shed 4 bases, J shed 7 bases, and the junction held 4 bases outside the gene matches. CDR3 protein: CASSSGQGASGYTF. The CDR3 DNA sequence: TGTGCCAGCAGCTCGGGACAGGGGGCTAGTGGCTACACCTTC.

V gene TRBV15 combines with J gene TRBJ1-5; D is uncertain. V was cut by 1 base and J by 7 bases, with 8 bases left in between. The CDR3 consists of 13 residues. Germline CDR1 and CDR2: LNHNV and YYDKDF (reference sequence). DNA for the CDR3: TGTGCCACCAGCAGAGGGGAGAGGCAGCCCCAGCATTTT. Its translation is CATSRGERQPQHF. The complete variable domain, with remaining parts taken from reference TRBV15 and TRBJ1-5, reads DAMVIQNPRYQVTQFGKPVTLSCSQTLNHNVMYWYQQKSSQAPKLLFHYYDKDFNNEADTPDNFQSRRPNTSFCFLDIRSPGLGDTAMYLCATSRGERQPQHFGDGTRLSIL.

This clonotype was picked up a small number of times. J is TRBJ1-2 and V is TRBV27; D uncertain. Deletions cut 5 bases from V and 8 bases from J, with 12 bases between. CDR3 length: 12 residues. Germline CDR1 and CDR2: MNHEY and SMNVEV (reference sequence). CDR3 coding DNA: TGTGCCAGCAGTACTAACCGTGGGGGCTACACCTTC. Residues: CASSTNRGGYTF.

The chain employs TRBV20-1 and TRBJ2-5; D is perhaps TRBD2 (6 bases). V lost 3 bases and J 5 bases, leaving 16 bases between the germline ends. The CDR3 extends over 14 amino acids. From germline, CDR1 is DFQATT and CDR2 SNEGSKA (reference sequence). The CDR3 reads CSARFTSPSETQYF. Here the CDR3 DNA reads TGCAGTGCTAGGTTTACTAGCCCATCGGAGACCCAGTACTTC.